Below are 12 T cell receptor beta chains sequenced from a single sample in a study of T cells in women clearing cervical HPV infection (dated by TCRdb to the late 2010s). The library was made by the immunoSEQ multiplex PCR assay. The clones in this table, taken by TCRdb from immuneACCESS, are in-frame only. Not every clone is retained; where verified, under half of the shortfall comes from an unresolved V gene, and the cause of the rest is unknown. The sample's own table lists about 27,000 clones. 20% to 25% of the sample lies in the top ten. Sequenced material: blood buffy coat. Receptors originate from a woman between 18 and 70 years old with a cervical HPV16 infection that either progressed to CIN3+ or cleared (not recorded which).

CDR3 DNA (partial): TGCAGTGCTAGAGGGCTAGCGGAGATCGGTATTGAG. Encoded protein: CSARGLAEIGIE. The complete CDR3 sequence is CSARGLAEIGIEQFF. The chain uses TRBV20-1 and TRBJ2-1; 7 bases are a match to TRBD2. The read halts 3 residues ahead of the CDR3 end, with the missing end drawn from the germline J gene. Looked up from germline, CDR1 is DFQATT and CDR2 is SNEGSKA (reference sequence). There are 15 residues in the CDR3. With 1 base clipped from V and 9 bases from J, the junction kept 12 bases outside the gene matches.

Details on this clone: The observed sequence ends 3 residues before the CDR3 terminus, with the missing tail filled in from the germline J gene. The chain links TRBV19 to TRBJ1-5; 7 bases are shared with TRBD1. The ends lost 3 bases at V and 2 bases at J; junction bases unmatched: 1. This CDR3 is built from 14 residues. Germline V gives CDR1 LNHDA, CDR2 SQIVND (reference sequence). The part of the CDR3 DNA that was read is TGTGCCAGTAGTATCGGGACAGGCAATCAGCCC. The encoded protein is CASSIGTGNQP. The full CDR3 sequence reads CASSIGTGNQPQHF.

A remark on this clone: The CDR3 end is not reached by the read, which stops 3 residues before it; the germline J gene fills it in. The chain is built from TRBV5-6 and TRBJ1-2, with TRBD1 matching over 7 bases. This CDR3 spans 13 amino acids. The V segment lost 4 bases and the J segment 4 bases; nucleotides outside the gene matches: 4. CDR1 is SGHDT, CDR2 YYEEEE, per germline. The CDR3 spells CASSLGQSYGYTF. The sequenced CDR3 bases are TGTGCCAGCAGCCTGGGACAGAGCTATGGC.

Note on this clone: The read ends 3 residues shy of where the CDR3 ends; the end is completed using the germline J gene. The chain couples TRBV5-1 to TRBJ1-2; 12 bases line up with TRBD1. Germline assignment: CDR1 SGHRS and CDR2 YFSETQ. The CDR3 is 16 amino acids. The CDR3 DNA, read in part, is TGCGCCAGCAGCCCCGGGACAGGGGGCGCGTTAAACGGC. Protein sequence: CASSPGTGGALNG. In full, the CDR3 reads CASSPGTGGALNGYTF.

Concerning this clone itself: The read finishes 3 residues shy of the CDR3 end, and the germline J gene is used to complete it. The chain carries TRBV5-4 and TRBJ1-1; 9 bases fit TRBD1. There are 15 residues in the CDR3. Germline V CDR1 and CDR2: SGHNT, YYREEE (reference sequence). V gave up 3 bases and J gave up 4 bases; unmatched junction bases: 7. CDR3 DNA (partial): TGTGCCAGCAGCTCCCCCAAGACAGGGGGCACTGAA. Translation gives CASSSPKTGGTE. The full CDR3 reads CASSSPKTGGTEAFF.

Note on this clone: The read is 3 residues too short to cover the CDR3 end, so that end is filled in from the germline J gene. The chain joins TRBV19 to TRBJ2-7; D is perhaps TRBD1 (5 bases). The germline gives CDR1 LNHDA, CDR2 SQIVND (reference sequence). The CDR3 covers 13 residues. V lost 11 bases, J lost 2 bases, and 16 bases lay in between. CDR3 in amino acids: CAARFRVTYEQYF. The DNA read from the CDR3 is TGTGCCGCCCGTTTCAGGGTCACCTACGAG.

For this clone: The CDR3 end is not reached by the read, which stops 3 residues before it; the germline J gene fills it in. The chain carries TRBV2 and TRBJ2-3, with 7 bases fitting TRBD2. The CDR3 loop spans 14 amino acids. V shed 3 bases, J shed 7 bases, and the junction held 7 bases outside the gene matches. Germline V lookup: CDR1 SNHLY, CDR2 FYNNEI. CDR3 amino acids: CASSEASGINTQYF. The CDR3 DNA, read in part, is TGTGCCAGCAGTGAGGCCAGCGGGATAAATACG.

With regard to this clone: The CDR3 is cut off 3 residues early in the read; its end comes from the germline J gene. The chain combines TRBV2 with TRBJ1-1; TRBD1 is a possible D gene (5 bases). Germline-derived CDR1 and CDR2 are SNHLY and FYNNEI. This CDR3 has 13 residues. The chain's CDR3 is CASNAGGSGVAFF. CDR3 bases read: TGTGCCAGCAACGCCGGGGGATCGGGGGTG.

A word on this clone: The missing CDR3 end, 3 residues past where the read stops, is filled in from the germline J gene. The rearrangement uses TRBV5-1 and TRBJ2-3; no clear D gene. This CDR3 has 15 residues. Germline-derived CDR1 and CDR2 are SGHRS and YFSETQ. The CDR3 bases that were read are TGCGCCAGCAGCTTGGACACTTTGGGCCAAGAGACG. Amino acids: CASSLDTLGQET. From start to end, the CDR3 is CASSLDTLGQETQYF.

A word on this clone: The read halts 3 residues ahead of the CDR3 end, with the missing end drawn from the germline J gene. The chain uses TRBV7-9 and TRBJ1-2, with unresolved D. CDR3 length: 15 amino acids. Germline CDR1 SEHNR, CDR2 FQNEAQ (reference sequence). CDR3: CASSLGALASLDYTF. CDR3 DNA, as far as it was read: TGTGCCAGCAGCCTAGGAGCCCTCGCGTCCCTCGAC.

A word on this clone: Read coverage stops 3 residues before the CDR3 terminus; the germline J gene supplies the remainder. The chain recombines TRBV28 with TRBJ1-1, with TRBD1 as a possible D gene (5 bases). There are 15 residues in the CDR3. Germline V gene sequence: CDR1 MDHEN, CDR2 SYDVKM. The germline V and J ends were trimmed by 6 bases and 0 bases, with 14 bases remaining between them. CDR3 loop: CASRSSGLVNTEAFF. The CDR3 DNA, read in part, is TGTGCCAGCAGGTCATCAGGGCTAGTGAACACTGAA.

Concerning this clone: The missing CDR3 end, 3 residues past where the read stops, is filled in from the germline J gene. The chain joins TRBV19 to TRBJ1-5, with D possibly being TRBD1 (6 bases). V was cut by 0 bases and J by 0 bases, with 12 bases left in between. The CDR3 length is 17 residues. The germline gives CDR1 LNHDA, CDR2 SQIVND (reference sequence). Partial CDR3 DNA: TGTGCCAGTAGTATAGACTACGGGACACGTAGCAATCAGCCC. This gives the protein CASSIDYGTRSNQP. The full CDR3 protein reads CASSIDYGTRSNQPQHF. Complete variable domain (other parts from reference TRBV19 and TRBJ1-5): DGGITQSPKYLFRKEGQNVTLSCEQNLNHDAMYWYRQDPGQGLRLIYYSQIVNDFQKGDIAEGYSVSREKKESFPLTVTSAQKNPTAFYLCASSIDYGTRSNQPQHFGDGTRLSIL.